These 5 T cell receptor beta chains came from one sample sequenced in a study of a mutant IDH1 vaccine in newly diagnosed glioma. Specified time point: week 11, during vaccination. In the vaccine, a single dose held 300 ug of the mutant IDH1 20-mer peptide, along with topical imiquimod. These receptors lack a known antigen. Some clones are missing from TCRdb's copy, which holds only in-frame ones; the method was immunoSEQ multiplex PCR. The sample yields over 55,000 clones, about 88% seen once. This specimen was PBMCs, taken from a glioma patient whose treatment included an IDH1 peptide vaccine. These receptors came from a man aged 40-49 years with glioma.

This clone was observed a single time. The V and J genes are TRBV5-1 and TRBJ2-7; D not resolved. The CDR3 is 13 residues long. The ends were cut back, 6 bases at V and 6 bases at J, with 16 bases in the middle. Germline V lookup: CDR1 SGHRS, CDR2 YFSETQ. The CDR3 bases are TGCGCCAGCACCACCGAGTTTGTTCCCGAGCAGTACGTC. It is translated as CASTTEFVPEQYV.

The V gene is TRBV19, the J gene TRBJ2-1, with unresolved D. Trimming pared 6 bases from V and 2 bases from J, leaving 14 bases between. Germline CDR1 reads LNHDA; CDR2 reads SQIVND (reference sequence). CDR3 length: 15 amino acids. The DNA for the CDR3 is TGTGCCAGTAGGGATCCTAGTTTCCCCTACAATGAGCAGTTCTTC. Encoded protein: CASRDPSFPYNEQFF.

The J gene is TRBJ1-2, the V gene TRBV7-8; 11 bases agree with TRBD1. Germline CDR1 reads SGHVS; CDR2 reads FQNEAQ. The CDR3 is made up of 17 amino acids. After removal of 1 base from V and 7 bases from J, the junction contained 11 bases not matched to a gene. CDR3 nucleotides: TGTGCCAGCAGCTTAGTTACAGGGACAGGGGGTTGGTTTGGCTACACCTTC. This codes for CASSLVTGTGGWFGYTF.

The chain couples TRBV5-8 to TRBJ2-5; D is ambiguous. The CDR3 has 11 amino acids. Germline V CDR1 and CDR2: SGHTS, YDEGEE. The germline V and J ends were trimmed by 4 bases and 5 bases, with 6 bases remaining between them. The DNA for the CDR3 is TGTGCCAGCAGCCCTAGGGAGACCCAGTACTTC. This codes for CASSPRETQYF.

CDR3 bases: TGTGCCAGCAGCCCCGAGGGACCTTACTACAATGAGCAGTTCTTC. It codes for CASSPEGPYYNEQFF. The gene calls are TRBV7-8 and TRBJ2-1, with D tentatively TRBD1 or TRBD2 (5 bases each). Germline assignment: CDR1 SGHVS and CDR2 FQNEAQ. The CDR3 spans 15 residues. The V end lost 5 bases, the J end lost 3 bases, and 14 bases lay between the germline ends.